Here is one T cell receptor (beta chain) with its context. Its antigen remains unidentified. The run depth of the assay was deep. Assay: immunoSEQ multiplex PCR; the TCRdb copy retains only in-frame clones and omits some. In the table there are about 2 million clones, around 95% of which are singletons. The source of the sample is a study of shared clonotypes between healthy human individuals. Findings of the study overall: Clonotypes that were shared across a handful of donors made up around 5% of naive CD4 clonotypes.

Sequences were obtained from naive CD4+ T cells sorted from blood. Regarding subset: CD45RA+ positively selected. The receptor's source is a man aged 18 to 35 in good health.

CDR3 nucleotide sequence: TGTGCCAGCAGTTCTCCGGGGGATGGATCCTACGAGCAGTACTTC. It is translated as CASSSPGDGSYEQYF. The chain couples TRBV27 to TRBJ2-7, with D possibly TRBD2 on 6 matching bases. V was pared by 4 bases and J by 1 base, with 14 bases between. This CDR3 is 15 amino acids long. Germline lookup yields CDR1 MNHEY and CDR2 SMNVEV (reference sequence).